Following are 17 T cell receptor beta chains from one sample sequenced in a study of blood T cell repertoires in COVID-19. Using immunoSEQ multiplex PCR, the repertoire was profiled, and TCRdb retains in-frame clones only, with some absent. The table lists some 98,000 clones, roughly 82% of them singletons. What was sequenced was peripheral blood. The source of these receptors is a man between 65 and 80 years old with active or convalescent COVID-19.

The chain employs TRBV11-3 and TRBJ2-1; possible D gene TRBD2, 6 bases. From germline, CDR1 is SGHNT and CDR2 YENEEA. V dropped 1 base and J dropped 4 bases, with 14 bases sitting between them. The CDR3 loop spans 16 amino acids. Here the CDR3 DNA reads TGTGCCAGCAGCTTAGGCGGGGCAAAGTCGTACAATGAGCAGTTCTTC. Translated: CASSLGGAKSYNEQFF.

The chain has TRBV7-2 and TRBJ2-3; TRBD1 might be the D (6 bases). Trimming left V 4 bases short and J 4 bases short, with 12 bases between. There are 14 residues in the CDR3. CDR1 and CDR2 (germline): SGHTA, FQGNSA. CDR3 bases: TGTGCCAGCAGCTCACAGGGTAGTTCAGATACGCAGTATTTT. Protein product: CASSSQGSSDTQYF. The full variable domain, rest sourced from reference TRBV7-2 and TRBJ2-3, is GAGVSQSPSNKVTEKGKDVELRCDPISGHTALYWYRQSLGQGLEFLIYFQGNSAPDKSGLPSDRFSAERTGGSVSTLTIQRTQQEDSAVYLCASSSQGSSDTQYFGPGTRLTVL.

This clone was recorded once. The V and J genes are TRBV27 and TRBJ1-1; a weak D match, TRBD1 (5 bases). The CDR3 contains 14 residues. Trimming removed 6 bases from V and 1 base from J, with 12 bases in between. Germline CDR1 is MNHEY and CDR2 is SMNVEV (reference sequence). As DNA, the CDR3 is TGTGCCAGCAGCCAAGACAGACCGAACACTGAAGCTTTCTTT. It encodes CASSQDRPNTEAFF.

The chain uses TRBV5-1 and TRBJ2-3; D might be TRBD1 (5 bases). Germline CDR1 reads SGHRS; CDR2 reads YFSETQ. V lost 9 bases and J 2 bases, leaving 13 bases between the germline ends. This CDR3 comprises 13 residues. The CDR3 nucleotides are TGCGCCACCCGATCGACAGTCACAGATACGCAGTATTTT. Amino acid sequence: CATRSTVTDTQYF.

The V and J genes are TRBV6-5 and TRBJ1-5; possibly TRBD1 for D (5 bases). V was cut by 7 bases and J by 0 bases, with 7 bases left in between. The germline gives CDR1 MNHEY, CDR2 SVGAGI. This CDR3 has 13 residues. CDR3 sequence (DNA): TGTGCCAGCAAGGGGATTAGCAATCAGCCCCAGCATTTT. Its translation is CASKGISNQPQHF.

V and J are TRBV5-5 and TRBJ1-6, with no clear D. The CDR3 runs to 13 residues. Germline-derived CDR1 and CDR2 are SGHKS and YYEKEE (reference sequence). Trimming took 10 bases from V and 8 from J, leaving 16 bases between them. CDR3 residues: CAGGSGHDSPLHF. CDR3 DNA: TGTGCCGGAGGCTCAGGCCATGATTCACCCCTCCACTTT. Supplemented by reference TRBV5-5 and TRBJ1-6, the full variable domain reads DAGVTQSPTHLIKTRGQQVTLRCSPISGHKSVSWYQQVLGQGPQFIFQYYEKEERGRGNFPDRFSARQFPNYSSELNVNALLLGDSALYLCAGGSGHDSPLHFGNGTRLTVT.

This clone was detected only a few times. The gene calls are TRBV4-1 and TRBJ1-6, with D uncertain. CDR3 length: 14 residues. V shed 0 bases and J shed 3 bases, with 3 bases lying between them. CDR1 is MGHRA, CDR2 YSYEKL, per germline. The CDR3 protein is CASSQDYYNSPLHF. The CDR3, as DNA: TGCGCCAGCAGCCAAGATTACTATAATTCACCCCTCCACTTT.

For the CDR3, the DNA is TGTGCCAGCAGCTTATATCAGAGGGGGTCGTCGAAGACCCAGTACTTC. It yields the protein CASSLYQRGSSKTQYF. J is TRBJ2-5 and V is TRBV7-6; perhaps TRBD1 as D (6 bases). The CDR3 sequence is 16 residues long. The germline V gene encodes CDR1 SGHVS and CDR2 FNYEAQ. Trimming removed 2 bases from V and 6 bases from J, with 19 bases in between.

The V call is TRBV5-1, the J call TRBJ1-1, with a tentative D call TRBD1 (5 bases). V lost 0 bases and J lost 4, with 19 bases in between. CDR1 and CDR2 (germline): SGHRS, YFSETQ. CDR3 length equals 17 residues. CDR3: CASSLDRGEREGTEAFF. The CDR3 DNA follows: TGCGCCAGCAGCTTGGACCGGGGGGAAAGGGAGGGCACTGAAGCTTTCTTT.

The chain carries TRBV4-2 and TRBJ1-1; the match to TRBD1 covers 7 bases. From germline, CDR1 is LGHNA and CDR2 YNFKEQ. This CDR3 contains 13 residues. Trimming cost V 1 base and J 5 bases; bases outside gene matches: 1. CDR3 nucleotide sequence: TGTGCCAGCAGCCAAGGGGGACAGACTGAAGCTTTCTTT. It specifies CASSQGGQTEAFF.

The CDR3 loop is CASSYVRTGTGELFF. The CDR3 DNA follows: TGTGCCAGCAGCTATGTAAGAACAGGCACCGGGGAGCTGTTTTTT. The chain recombines TRBV11-3 with TRBJ2-2; tentative D call: TRBD1 (5 bases). Germline V gene data show CDR1 as SGHNT and CDR2 as YENEEA. This CDR3 is 15 amino acids long. V was shortened by 4 bases and J by 4 bases, with 13 bases between the two germline ends.

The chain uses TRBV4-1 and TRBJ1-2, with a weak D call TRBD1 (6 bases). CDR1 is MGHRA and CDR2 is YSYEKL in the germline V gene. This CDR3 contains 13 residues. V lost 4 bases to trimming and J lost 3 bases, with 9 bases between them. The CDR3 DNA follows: TGCGCCAGCAGCCCCGACAGGTACTATGGCTACACCTTC. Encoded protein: CASSPDRYYGYTF.

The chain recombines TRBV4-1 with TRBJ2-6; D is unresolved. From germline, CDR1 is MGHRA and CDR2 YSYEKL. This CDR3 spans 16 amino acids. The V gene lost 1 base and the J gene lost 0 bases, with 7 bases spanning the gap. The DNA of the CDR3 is TGCGCCAGCAGCCAAGGCGTAAGCTCTGGGGCCAACGTCCTGACTTTC. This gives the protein CASSQGVSSGANVLTF.

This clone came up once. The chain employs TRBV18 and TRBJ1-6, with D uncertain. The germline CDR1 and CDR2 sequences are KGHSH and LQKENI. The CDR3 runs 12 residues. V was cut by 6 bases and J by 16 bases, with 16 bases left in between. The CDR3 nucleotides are TGTGCCAGCTCCCTCCCGGCGGCAACTCTCCACTTT. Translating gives CASSLPAATLHF.

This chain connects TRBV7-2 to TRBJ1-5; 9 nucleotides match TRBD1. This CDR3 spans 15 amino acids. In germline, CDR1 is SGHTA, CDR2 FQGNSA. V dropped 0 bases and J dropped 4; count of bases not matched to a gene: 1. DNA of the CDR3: TGTGCCAGCAGCTTAGCAGGGACAGGGAATCAGCCCCAGCATTTT. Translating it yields CASSLAGTGNQPQHF.

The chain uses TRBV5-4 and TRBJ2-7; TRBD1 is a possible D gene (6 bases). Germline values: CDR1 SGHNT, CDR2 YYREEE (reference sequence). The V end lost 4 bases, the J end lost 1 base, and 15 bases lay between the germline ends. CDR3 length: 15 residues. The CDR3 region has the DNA TGTGCCAGCAGCCTGACCGGGACACTATCCTACGAGCAGTACTTC. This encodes CASSLTGTLSYEQYF.

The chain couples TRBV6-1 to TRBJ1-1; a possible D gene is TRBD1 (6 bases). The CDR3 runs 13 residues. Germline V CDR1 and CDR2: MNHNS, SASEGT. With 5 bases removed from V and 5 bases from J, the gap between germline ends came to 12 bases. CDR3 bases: TGTGCCAGCAGTTCGACAGGAGGAACTGAAGCTTTCTTT. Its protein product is CASSSTGGTEAFF.